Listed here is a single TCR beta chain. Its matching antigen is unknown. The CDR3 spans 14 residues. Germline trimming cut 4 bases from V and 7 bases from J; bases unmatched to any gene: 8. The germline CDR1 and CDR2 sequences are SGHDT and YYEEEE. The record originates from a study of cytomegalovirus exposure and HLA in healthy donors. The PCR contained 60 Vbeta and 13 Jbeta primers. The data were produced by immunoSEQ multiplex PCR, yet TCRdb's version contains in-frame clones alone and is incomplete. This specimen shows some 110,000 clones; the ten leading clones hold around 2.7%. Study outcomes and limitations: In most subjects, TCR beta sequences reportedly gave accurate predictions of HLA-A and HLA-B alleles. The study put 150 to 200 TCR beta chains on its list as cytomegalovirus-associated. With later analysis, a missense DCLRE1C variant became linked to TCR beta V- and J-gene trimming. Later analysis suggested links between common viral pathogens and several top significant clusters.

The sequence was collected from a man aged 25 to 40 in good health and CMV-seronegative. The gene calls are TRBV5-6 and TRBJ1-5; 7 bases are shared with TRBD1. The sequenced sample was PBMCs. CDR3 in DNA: TGTGCCAGCAGCCGAAGACAGGGATCACAGCCCCAGCATTTT. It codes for CASSRRQGSQPQHF.